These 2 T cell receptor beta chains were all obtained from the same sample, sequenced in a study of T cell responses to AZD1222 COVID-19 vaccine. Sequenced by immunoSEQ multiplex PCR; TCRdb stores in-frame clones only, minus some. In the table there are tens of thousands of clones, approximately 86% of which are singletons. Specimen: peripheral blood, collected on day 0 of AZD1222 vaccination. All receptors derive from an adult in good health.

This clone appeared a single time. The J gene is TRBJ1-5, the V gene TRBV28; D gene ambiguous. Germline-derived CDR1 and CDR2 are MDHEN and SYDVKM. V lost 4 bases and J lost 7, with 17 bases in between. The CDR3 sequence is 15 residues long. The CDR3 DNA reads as TGTGCCAGCAGTTCCCCTCAACGTCCTGCCCAGCCCCAGCATTTT. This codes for CASSSPQRPAQPQHF.

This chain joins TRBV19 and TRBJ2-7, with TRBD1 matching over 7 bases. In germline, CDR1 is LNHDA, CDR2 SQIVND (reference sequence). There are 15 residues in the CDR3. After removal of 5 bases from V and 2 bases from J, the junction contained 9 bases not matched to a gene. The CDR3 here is CASSARQGSPYEQYF. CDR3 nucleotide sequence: TGTGCCAGTAGTGCCAGACAGGGTAGTCCCTACGAGCAGTACTTC.